This entry is about one TCR beta chain. V lost 3 bases and J lost 0; bases outside the gene matches: 10. The CDR3 runs 19 residues. Germline V lookup: CDR1 SGHRS, CDR2 YFSETQ. The sample belongs to a study of T cell changes during pregnancy in multiple sclerosis. The assay was immunoSEQ multiplex PCR, and TCRdb's table has in-frame clones only and misses some. The top ten clones hold approximately 0.75% of a sample with about 35,000 clones, roughly 90% of them seen once. This receptor was obtained from a female donor in good health, enrolled as a control in a pregnancy study. The chain employs TRBV5-1 and TRBJ2-6; TRBD1 matches 9 bases. The input for sequencing was CD4+ T cells from peripheral blood mononuclear cells, taken after pregnancy. The CDR3 region has the DNA TGCGCCAGCAGCTCGTACAGGGGGCGGATTGACTCTGGGGCCAACGTCCTGACTTTC. This sequence encodes CASSSYRGRIDSGANVLTF.